This is a list of T cell receptor beta chains from one sample in a study of shared clonotypes between healthy human individuals. Assay: immunoSEQ multiplex PCR; the TCRdb copy retains only in-frame clones and omits some. The sample lists roughly 100,000 clones, just over 65% occurring once. The sequencing sample was made of memory CD8+ T cells sorted from blood. All receptors come from a young woman in good health. The CDR3 runs from the conserved cysteine through the conserved F or W. Each record gives: V gene, clone size, J gene, D gene, CDR3 protein, CDR3 DNA. A D gene is named only where the DNA matches it firmly. Expanded clones get a size class; other rows say once, few or many, or leave the size out.

v_call: TRBV18
clone_size: -
j_call: TRBJ2-2
d_call: TRBD1
cdr3_aa: CASSRDQGAKTGELFF
cdr3_nt: TGTGCCAGCTCACGGGATCAGGGGGCGAAGACCGGGGAGCTGTTTTTT

v_call: TRBV7-3
clone_size: few
j_call: TRBJ2-3
d_call: -
cdr3_aa: CASSLEGTDTQYF
cdr3_nt: TGTGCCAGCAGCTTGGAGGGGACAGATACGCAGTATTTT

v_call: TRBV6-9
clone_size: -
j_call: TRBJ2-7
d_call: -
cdr3_aa: CASSFTRHQAYEQYF
cdr3_nt: TGTGCCAGCAGTTTTACGAGACACCAGGCCTACGAGCAGTACTTC

v_call: TRBV7-9
clone_size: few
j_call: TRBJ1-1
d_call: TRBD1
cdr3_aa: CASSYNRGRTTEAFF
cdr3_nt: TGTGCCAGCAGTTACAACAGGGGGCGCACCACTGAAGCTTTCTTT

v_call: TRBV7-6
clone_size: -
j_call: TRBJ2-2
d_call: TRBD2
cdr3_aa: CASSSSSGDYDFDTGELFF
cdr3_nt: TGTGCCAGCAGCTCAAGCAGCGGGGACTACGATTTCGACACCGGGGAGCTGTTTTTT

v_call: TRBV29-1
clone_size: -
j_call: TRBJ1-5
d_call: -
cdr3_aa: CSVADSNQPQHF
cdr3_nt: TGCAGCGTTGCGGACAGCAATCAGCCCCAGCATTTT

v_call: TRBV2
clone_size: -
j_call: TRBJ2-7
d_call: TRBD2
cdr3_aa: CASSEGPLAGVSNEQYF
cdr3_nt: TGTGCCAGCAGTGAAGGACCACTAGCGGGAGTGAGTAACGAGCAGTACTTC

v_call: TRBV28
clone_size: many
j_call: TRBJ1-5
d_call: TRBD1
cdr3_aa: CASRPDRGRMGNQPQHF
cdr3_nt: TGTGCCAGCAGGCCGGACAGGGGGCGGATGGGCAATCAGCCCCAGCATTTT

v_call: TRBV5-4
clone_size: few
j_call: TRBJ2-2
d_call: TRBD2
cdr3_aa: CASRSGTSGYGELFF
cdr3_nt: TGTGCCAGCAGATCCGGGACTAGCGGTTATGGGGAGCTGTTTTTT

v_call: TRBV19
clone_size: -
j_call: TRBJ1-4
d_call: -
cdr3_aa: CASSNPVATNEKLFF
cdr3_nt: TGTGCCAGTAGTAATCCCGTTGCAACTAATGAAAAACTGTTTTTT

v_call: TRBV12-5
clone_size: -
j_call: TRBJ2-2
d_call: -
cdr3_aa: CASGLVTTGELFF
cdr3_nt: TGTGCTAGTGGTTTGGTAACTACCGGGGAGCTGTTTTTT

v_call: TRBV29-1
clone_size: -
j_call: TRBJ2-7
d_call: TRBD2
cdr3_aa: CSVRAGPYEQYF
cdr3_nt: TGCAGCGTTCGAGCGGGGCCGTACGAGCAGTACTTC

v_call: TRBV7-8
clone_size: -
j_call: TRBJ2-1
d_call: TRBD2
cdr3_aa: CASSSGTSGSPREFF
cdr3_nt: TGTGCCAGCAGCTCCGGGACTAGCGGGAGTCCTAGGGAGTTCTTC

v_call: TRBV28
clone_size: few
j_call: TRBJ1-2
d_call: -
cdr3_aa: CASTPAGSLYGYTF
cdr3_nt: TGTGCCAGCACTCCTGCGGGGAGCCTATATGGCTACACCTTC

v_call: TRBV25-1
clone_size: -
j_call: TRBJ2-7
d_call: TRBD1
cdr3_aa: CASSGPGQGFYEQYF
cdr3_nt: TGTGCCAGCAGTGGACCGGGACAGGGGTTCTACGAGCAGTACTTC

v_call: TRBV18
clone_size: -
j_call: TRBJ2-5
d_call: -
cdr3_aa: CASSPVRDSQETQYF
cdr3_nt: TGTGCCAGCTCACCAGTGCGGGACAGTCAAGAGACCCAGTACTTC

v_call: TRBV7-2
clone_size: medium-sized
j_call: TRBJ2-5
d_call: TRBD1
cdr3_aa: CASSFYQGVVETQYF
cdr3_nt: TGTGCCAGCAGCTTTTATCAGGGGGTAGTGGAGACCCAGTACTTC

v_call: TRBV6-1
clone_size: -
j_call: TRBJ1-5
d_call: -
cdr3_aa: CASSIYVYSNQPQHF
cdr3_nt: TGTGCCAGCAGTATCTACGTATATAGCAATCAGCCCCAGCATTTT

v_call: TRBV5-4
clone_size: -
j_call: TRBJ2-7
d_call: TRBD1
cdr3_aa: CASSHRATGSQGAYEQYF
cdr3_nt: TGTGCCAGCAGTCATCGAGCTACCGGGTCCCAGGGGGCCTACGAGCAGTACTTC

v_call: TRBV25-1
clone_size: -
j_call: TRBJ2-7
d_call: -
cdr3_aa: CASSEQREQYF
cdr3_nt: TGTGCCAGCAGTGAACAGCGCGAGCAGTACTTC

v_call: TRBV6-6
clone_size: -
j_call: TRBJ1-1
d_call: -
cdr3_aa: CASRYGVGPRGEAFF
cdr3_nt: TGTGCCAGCAGATACGGGGTGGGTCCTAGGGGGGAAGCTTTCTTT

v_call: TRBV7-3
clone_size: -
j_call: TRBJ1-1
d_call: -
cdr3_aa: CASSFHQNTEAFF
cdr3_nt: TGTGCCAGCAGCTTTCATCAGAACACTGAAGCTTTCTTT

v_call: TRBV4-1
clone_size: -
j_call: TRBJ2-7
d_call: -
cdr3_aa: CASSHPGDIYEQYF
cdr3_nt: TGCGCCAGCAGCCACCCAGGGGACATCTACGAGCAGTACTTC

v_call: TRBV13
clone_size: -
j_call: TRBJ1-4
d_call: -
cdr3_aa: CASSSRTRGEKLFF
cdr3_nt: TGTGCCAGCAGCTCCCGGACAAGGGGGGAAAAACTGTTTTTT

v_call: TRBV19
clone_size: once
j_call: TRBJ2-1
d_call: TRBD2
cdr3_aa: CASSPRAGYYNEQFF
cdr3_nt: TGTGCCAGTAGTCCTAGAGCGGGATATTACAATGAGCAGTTCTTC

v_call: TRBV19
clone_size: few
j_call: TRBJ2-7
d_call: TRBD2
cdr3_aa: CASSIGLAGGYEQYF
cdr3_nt: TGTGCCAGTAGTATAGGATTAGCGGGAGGCTACGAGCAGTACTTC

v_call: TRBV25-1
clone_size: few
j_call: TRBJ2-3
d_call: -
cdr3_aa: CASSEQIEGPAGTDTQYF
cdr3_nt: TGTGCCAGCAGTGAGCAGATCGAGGGACCCGCTGGCACAGATACGCAGTATTTT

v_call: TRBV29-1
clone_size: -
j_call: TRBJ1-2
d_call: -
cdr3_aa: CSSRSGTDYGYTF
cdr3_nt: TGCAGCTCACGATCCGGGACGGATTATGGCTACACCTTC

v_call: TRBV9
clone_size: few
j_call: TRBJ2-7
d_call: TRBD2
cdr3_aa: CASSASGRVDEQYF
cdr3_nt: TGTGCCAGCAGCGCAAGCGGGAGGGTTGACGAGCAGTACTTC

v_call: TRBV2
clone_size: -
j_call: TRBJ2-7
d_call: -
cdr3_aa: CASYRVAGVGNEQYF
cdr3_nt: TGTGCCAGCTACAGGGTGGCGGGAGTAGGGAACGAGCAGTACTTC

v_call: TRBV7-9
clone_size: -
j_call: TRBJ1-1
d_call: -
cdr3_aa: CASSLNMEGPEAFF
cdr3_nt: TGTGCCAGCAGCTTAAATATGGAGGGACCTGAAGCTTTCTTT

v_call: TRBV7-9
clone_size: few
j_call: TRBJ2-7
d_call: -
cdr3_aa: CASSLPTSWYEQYF
cdr3_nt: TGTGCCAGCAGCTTACCTACTAGTTGGTACGAGCAGTACTTC

v_call: TRBV15
clone_size: -
j_call: TRBJ2-7
d_call: -
cdr3_aa: CATSLGGNPLYEQYF
cdr3_nt: TGTGCCACCAGCCTCGGGGGCAATCCCCTCTACGAGCAGTACTTC

v_call: TRBV30
clone_size: few
j_call: TRBJ1-5
d_call: -
cdr3_aa: CAWSTEGVQPQHF
cdr3_nt: TGTGCCTGGAGTACCGAGGGGGTTCAGCCCCAGCATTTT

v_call: TRBV6-5
clone_size: -
j_call: TRBJ2-7
d_call: TRBD2
cdr3_aa: CASSYAAGGNYEQYF
cdr3_nt: TGTGCCAGCAGTTATGCCGCGGGAGGGAACTACGAGCAGTACTTC

v_call: TRBV6-4
clone_size: -
j_call: TRBJ2-1
d_call: TRBD1
cdr3_aa: CASSDIFRTGHYNEQFF
cdr3_nt: TGTGCCAGCAGTGACATTTTTCGGACAGGGCATTACAATGAGCAGTTCTTC

v_call: TRBV13
clone_size: few
j_call: TRBJ2-2
d_call: -
cdr3_aa: CASSQRGSPFRELFF
cdr3_nt: TGTGCCAGCAGCCAAAGGGGTTCCCCTTTCCGGGAGCTGTTTTTT

v_call: TRBV11-2
clone_size: -
j_call: TRBJ2-1
d_call: -
cdr3_aa: CASSLRAPFYNEQFF
cdr3_nt: TGTGCCAGCAGCTTGAGGGCTCCTTTCTACAATGAGCAGTTCTTC

v_call: TRBV5-1
clone_size: -
j_call: TRBJ2-7
d_call: TRBD2
cdr3_aa: CASSGRDYAYEQYF
cdr3_nt: TGCGCCAGCAGCGGGAGGGATTACGCCTACGAGCAGTACTTC

v_call: TRBV2
clone_size: -
j_call: TRBJ2-2
d_call: TRBD2
cdr3_aa: CASSVGTAGLAGVRELFF
cdr3_nt: TGTGCCAGCAGTGTAGGGACCGCGGGACTAGCGGGGGTCCGGGAGCTGTTTTTT

v_call: TRBV27
clone_size: once
j_call: TRBJ2-7
d_call: -
cdr3_aa: CASSFISASFYEQYF
cdr3_nt: TGTGCCAGCAGTTTTATAAGTGCCTCATTCTACGAGCAGTACTTC

v_call: TRBV7-8
clone_size: -
j_call: TRBJ1-2
d_call: -
cdr3_aa: CASSRGNYGYTF
cdr3_nt: TGTGCCAGCAGCCGCGGGAACTATGGCTACACCTTC

v_call: TRBV6-1
clone_size: -
j_call: TRBJ2-4
d_call: -
cdr3_aa: CASSERTGRGLAKNIQYF
cdr3_nt: TGTGCCAGCAGTGAACGGACAGGGCGGGGGCTAGCCAAAAACATTCAGTACTTC

v_call: TRBV4-1
clone_size: -
j_call: TRBJ2-1
d_call: -
cdr3_aa: CASSQALAVYNEQFF
cdr3_nt: TGCGCCAGCAGCCAAGCCCTAGCTGTGTACAATGAGCAGTTCTTC

v_call: TRBV7-9
clone_size: -
j_call: TRBJ2-1
d_call: -
cdr3_aa: CASSLLAGFGNEQFF
cdr3_nt: TGTGCCAGCAGCTTACTAGCTGGGTTTGGCAATGAGCAGTTCTTC

v_call: TRBV9
clone_size: -
j_call: TRBJ2-1
d_call: -
cdr3_aa: CASSNYNEQFF
cdr3_nt: TGTGCCAGCAGTAATTACAATGAGCAGTTCTTC

v_call: TRBV30
clone_size: -
j_call: TRBJ2-7
d_call: TRBD2
cdr3_aa: CAWNPGRSRDPTYEQYF
cdr3_nt: TGTGCCTGGAACCCCGGGAGGTCCCGAGATCCCACCTACGAGCAGTACTTC

v_call: TRBV28
clone_size: -
j_call: TRBJ2-4
d_call: TRBD2
cdr3_aa: CASSLRDRLAGGNIQYF
cdr3_nt: TGTGCCAGCAGTTTACGGGACAGACTAGCGGGAGGAAACATTCAGTACTTC

v_call: TRBV5-1
clone_size: once
j_call: TRBJ2-1
d_call: TRBD1
cdr3_aa: CASNEMGQGSNEQFF
cdr3_nt: TGCGCCAGCAACGAAATGGGACAGGGGTCGAATGAGCAGTTCTTC